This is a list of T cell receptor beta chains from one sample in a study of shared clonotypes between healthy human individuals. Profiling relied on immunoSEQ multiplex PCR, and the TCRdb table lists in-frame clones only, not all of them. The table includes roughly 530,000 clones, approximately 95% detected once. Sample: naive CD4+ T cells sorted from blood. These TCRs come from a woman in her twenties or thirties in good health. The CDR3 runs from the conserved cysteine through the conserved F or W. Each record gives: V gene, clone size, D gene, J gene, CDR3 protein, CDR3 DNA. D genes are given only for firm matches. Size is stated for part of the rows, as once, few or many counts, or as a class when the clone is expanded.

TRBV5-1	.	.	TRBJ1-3	CASSLSDFSGNTIYF	TGCGCCAGCAGCTTGTCGGATTTCTCTGGAAACACCATATATTTT
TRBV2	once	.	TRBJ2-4	CASSESPLQAKNIQYF	TGTGCCAGCAGTGAAAGTCCCCTACAAGCCAAAAACATTCAGTACTTC
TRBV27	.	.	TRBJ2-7	CASSFEAWSSGRGYEQYF	TGTGCCAGCAGTTTTGAGGCTTGGAGTAGCGGTCGAGGTTACGAGCAGTACTTC
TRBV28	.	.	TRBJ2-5	CASSPYKGIQETQYF	TGTGCCAGCAGTCCGTACAAGGGGATCCAGGAGACCCAGTACTTC
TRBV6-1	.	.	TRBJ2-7	CASSSSGTRFYEQYF	TGTGCCAGCAGTTCATCCGGGACACGTTTCTACGAGCAGTACTTC
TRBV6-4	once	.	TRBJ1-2	CASSIPGRHYGYTF	TGTGCCAGCAGTATTCCGGGACGGCACTATGGCTACACCTTC
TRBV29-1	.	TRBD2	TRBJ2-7	CSATIVSGISYEQYF	TGCAGCGCCACGATAGTTAGCGGGATCTCCTACGAGCAGTACTTC
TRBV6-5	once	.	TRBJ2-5	CASSSVGFVETQYF	TGTGCCAGCAGTTCGGTCGGGTTCGTAGAGACCCAGTACTTC
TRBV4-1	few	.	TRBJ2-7	CASSQTGVLDEQYF	TGCGCCAGCAGCCAGACCGGAGTCTTGGACGAGCAGTACTTC
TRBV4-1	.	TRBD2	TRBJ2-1	CASSHTRGGRSGEQFF	TGCGCCAGCAGCCACACACGCGGCGGGAGGTCAGGAGAGCAGTTCTTC
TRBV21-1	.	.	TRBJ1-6	CAQEGDNSPLHF	TGTGCCCAGGAGGGGGATAATTCACCCCTCCACTTT
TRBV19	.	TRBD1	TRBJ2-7	CASSRDRASNEQYF	TGTGCCAGTAGTAGGGACAGGGCATCCAACGAGCAGTACTTC